What follows are 7 T cell receptor beta chains derived from one specimen sequenced in a study of T cells in Graves' hyperthyroidism and ophthalmopathy. RNA transcripts provided the source from which TCR beta CDR3 regions were amplified. Primed by the HTBI set, a first-round RT-PCR was run on the TCR CDR3. TCRdb re-called the multiplex PCR reads with MiXCR, one entry per CDR3 protein. The data hold around 580,000 distinct CDR3 sequences, with around 45% observed a single time. The specimen sequenced was peripheral blood or thyroid tissue (not recorded which). The receptor set was obtained from a woman between 18 and 30 years old with Graves' hyperthyroidism.

This clonotype came up many times. The chain uses TRBV10-3 and TRBJ2-5; 7 nucleotides line up with TRBD1. This CDR3 has 15 amino acids. Germline CDR1 is ENHRY and CDR2 is SYGVKD. The V segment lost 10 bases and the J segment 2 bases; nucleotides outside the gene matches: 13. CDR3 in amino acids: CATWDSLTKQETQYF. The CDR3 DNA reads as TGTGCCACATGGGACAGCCTTACCAAACAAGAGACCCAGTACTTC.

This rearrangement joins TRBV11-2 to TRBJ2-3; D is perhaps TRBD1 (5 bases). Trimming took off 5 bases at V and 3 bases at J, with 18 bases between the two ends. The CDR3 has 16 residues. The germline V gene has CDR1 SGHAT and CDR2 FQNNGV. CDR3 nucleotide sequence: TGTGCCAGCAGCGTATCACACCCAGGGTCGACAGATACGCAGTATTTT. Translation: CASSVSHPGSTDTQYF.

A note on this clonotype: Germline is not matched at one junction end, which may reflect a read error. The chain recombines TRBV4-1 with TRBJ1-4; TRBD1 matches at 9 bases. The CDR3 has 15 amino acids. CDR1 and CDR2 from the germline V gene are MGHRA and YSYEKL. The CDR3 loop reads CASGQEGTGYEKLFF. The CDR3 bases are TGCGCCAGCGGCCAAGAGGGGACAGGGTATGAAAAACTGTTTTTT.

With respect to this clonotype: The junction differs from germline at one of its ends, possibly a read error. The V call is TRBV5-4, the J call TRBJ2-3; 8 bases align to TRBD2. Germline CDR1 SGHNT, CDR2 YYREEE (reference sequence). CDR3 length: 16 amino acids. CDR3: CASSLGAGASTGTQYF. The CDR3 region has the DNA TGTGCCAGCAGCTTGGGAGCGGGAGCTAGCACAGGTACGCAGTATTTT.

This clonotype came up many times. V gene TRBV29-1 combines with J gene TRBJ2-7, with TRBD1 matching 11 bases. The CDR3 length is 14 residues. Trimming removed 7 bases from V and 2 bases from J; junction bases left unmatched: 7. From germline, CDR1 is SQVTM and CDR2 ANQGSEA. This chain's CDR3 is CSARTGGSPYEQYF. DNA of the CDR3: TGCAGCGCCAGGACAGGGGGCTCTCCCTACGAGCAGTACTTC.

This clonotype was detected only once. Possible read error: a much larger clone is one base away. This sequence joins TRBV28 and TRBJ1-5; 8 bases agree with TRBD1. Germline CDR1 is MDHEN and CDR2 is SYDVKM. The CDR3 runs to 15 residues. The J segment lost 2 bases and the V segment lost 2 bases, leaving 2 bases of the junction unmatched. The CDR3: CASSLTTGGNQPQHF. CDR3 sequence (DNA): TGTGCCAGCAGTTTAACGACAGGGGGCAATCAGCCCCAGCATTTT. The full variable domain, its missing parts supplied by reference TRBV28 and TRBJ1-5, is DVKVTQSSRYLVKRTGEKVFLECVQDMDHENMFWYRQDPGLGLRLIYFSYDVKMKEKGDIPEGYSVSREKKERFSLILESASTNQTSMYLCASSLTTGGNQPQHFGDGTRLSIL.

This chain uses TRBV19 with TRBJ1-2; 8 bases are a match to TRBD1. CDR1 LNHDA and CDR2 SQIVND come from the germline V gene (reference sequence). J gave up 13 bases and V 4 bases, and 2 bases lay outside the gene matches. This CDR3 comprises 10 residues. The CDR3 sequence is CASSKTGATF. DNA for the CDR3: TGTGCCAGTAGTAAGACAGGGGCCACCTTC.